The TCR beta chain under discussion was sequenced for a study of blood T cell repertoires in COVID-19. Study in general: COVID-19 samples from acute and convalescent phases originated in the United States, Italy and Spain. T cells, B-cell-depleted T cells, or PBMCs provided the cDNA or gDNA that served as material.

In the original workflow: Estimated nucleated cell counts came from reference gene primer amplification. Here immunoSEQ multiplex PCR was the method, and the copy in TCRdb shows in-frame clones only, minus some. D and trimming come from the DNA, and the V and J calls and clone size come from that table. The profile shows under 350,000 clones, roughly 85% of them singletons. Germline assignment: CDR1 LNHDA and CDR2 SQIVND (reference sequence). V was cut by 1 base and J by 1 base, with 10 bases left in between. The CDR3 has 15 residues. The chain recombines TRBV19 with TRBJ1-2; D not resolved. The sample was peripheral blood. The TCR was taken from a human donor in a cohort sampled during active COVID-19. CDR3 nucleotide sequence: TGTGCCAGTAGTATAGCCCCGGGTCTTAACTATGGCTACACCTTC. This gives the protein CASSIAPGLNYGYTF.